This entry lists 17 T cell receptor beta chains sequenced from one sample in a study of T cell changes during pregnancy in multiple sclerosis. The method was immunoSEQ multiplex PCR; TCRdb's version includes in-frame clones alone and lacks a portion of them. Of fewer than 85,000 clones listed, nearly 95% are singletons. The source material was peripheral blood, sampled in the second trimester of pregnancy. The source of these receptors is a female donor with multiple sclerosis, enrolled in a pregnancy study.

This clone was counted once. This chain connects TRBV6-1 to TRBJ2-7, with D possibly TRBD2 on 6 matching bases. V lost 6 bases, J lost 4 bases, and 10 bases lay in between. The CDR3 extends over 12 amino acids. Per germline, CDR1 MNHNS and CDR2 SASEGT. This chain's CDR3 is CASRGTFYEQYF. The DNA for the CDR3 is TGTGCCAGCAGGGGGACTTTTTACGAGCAGTACTTC.

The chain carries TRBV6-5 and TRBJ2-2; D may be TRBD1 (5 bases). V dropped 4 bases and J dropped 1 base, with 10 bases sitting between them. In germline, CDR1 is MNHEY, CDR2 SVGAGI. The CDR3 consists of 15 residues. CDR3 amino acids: CASSWGVLNTGELFF. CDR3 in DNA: TGTGCCAGCAGTTGGGGCGTGTTGAACACCGGGGAGCTGTTTTTT.

CDR3 protein: CASAPLAGVVSEQFF. The CDR3 region has the DNA TGTGCCAGCGCCCCTCTAGCGGGAGTGGTTAGTGAGCAGTTCTTC. The chain couples TRBV5-6 to TRBJ2-1; 10 bases map to TRBD2. The CDR3 covers 15 residues. Germline CDR1 is SGHDT and CDR2 is YYEEEE. V shed 7 bases and J 9 bases; nucleotides not matched to a gene: 13.

The chain's CDR3 is CASSPNPGQGYGYTF. As DNA, the CDR3 is TGTGCCAGCAGCCCCAATCCGGGACAGGGCTATGGCTACACCTTC. The J gene is TRBJ1-2, the V gene TRBV9; 9 bases agree with TRBD1. Unmatched junction bases numbered 8, after V lost 4 bases and J lost 4 bases. The CDR3 runs 15 residues. Germline V lookup: CDR1 SGDLS, CDR2 YYNGEE.

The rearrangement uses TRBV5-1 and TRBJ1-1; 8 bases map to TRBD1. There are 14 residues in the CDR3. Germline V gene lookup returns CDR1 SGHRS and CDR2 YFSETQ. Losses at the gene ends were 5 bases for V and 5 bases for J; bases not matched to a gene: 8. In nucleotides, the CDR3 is TGCGCCAGCAGGGACAGGGTAAGGCGGACTGAAGCTTTCTTT. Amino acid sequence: CASRDRVRRTEAFF.

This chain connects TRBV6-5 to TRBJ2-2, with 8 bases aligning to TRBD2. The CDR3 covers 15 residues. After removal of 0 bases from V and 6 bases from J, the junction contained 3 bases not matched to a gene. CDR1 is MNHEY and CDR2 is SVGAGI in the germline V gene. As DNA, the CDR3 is TGTGCCAGCAGTTACTCAAGCGGGAGTGCCGGGGAGCTGTTTTTT. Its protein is CASSYSSGSAGELFF.

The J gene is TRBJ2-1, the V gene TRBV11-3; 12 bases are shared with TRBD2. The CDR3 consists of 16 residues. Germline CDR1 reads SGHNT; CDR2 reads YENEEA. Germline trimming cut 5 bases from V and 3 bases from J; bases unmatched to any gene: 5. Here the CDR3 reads CASSVGLAGSYNEQFF. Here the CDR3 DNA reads TGTGCCAGCAGCGTCGGACTAGCGGGAAGCTACAATGAGCAGTTCTTC.

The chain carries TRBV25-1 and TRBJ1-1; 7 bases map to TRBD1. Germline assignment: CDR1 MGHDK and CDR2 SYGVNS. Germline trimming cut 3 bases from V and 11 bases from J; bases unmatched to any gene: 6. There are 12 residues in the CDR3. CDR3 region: CASSETGSDAFF. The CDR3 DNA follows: TGTGCCAGCAGTGAGACAGGGAGTGATGCTTTCTTT.

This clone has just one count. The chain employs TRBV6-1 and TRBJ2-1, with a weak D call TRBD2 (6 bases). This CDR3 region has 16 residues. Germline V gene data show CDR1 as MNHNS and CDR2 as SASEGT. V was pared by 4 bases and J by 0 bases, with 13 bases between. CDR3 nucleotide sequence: TGTGCCAGCAGTGGGGGACTCGCGGGCTCCTACAATGAGCAGTTCTTC. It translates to CASSGGLAGSYNEQFF.

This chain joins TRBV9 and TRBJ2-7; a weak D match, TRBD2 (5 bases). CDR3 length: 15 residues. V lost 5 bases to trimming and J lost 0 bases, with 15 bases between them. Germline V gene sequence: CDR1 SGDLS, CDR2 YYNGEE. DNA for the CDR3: TGTGCCAGCAGTCCGACCCCCAGCGGCTCCTACGAGCAGTACTTC. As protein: CASSPTPSGSYEQYF. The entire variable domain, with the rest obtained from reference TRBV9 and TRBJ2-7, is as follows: DSGVTQTPKHLITATGQRVTLRCSPRSGDLSVYWYQQSLDQGLQFLIQYYNGEERAKGNILERFSAQQFPDLHSELNLSSLELGDSALYFCASSPTPSGSYEQYFGPGTRLTVT.

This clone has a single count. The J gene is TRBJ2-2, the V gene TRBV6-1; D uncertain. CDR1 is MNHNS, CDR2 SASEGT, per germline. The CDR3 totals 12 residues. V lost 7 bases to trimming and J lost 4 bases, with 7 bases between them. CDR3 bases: TGTGCCAGCACCTTTTCCACCGGGGAGCTGTTTTTT. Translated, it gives CASTFSTGELFF.

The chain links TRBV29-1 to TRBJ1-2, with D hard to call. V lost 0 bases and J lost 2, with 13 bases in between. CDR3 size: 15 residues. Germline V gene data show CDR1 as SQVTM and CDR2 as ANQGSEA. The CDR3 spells CSVEDRAGTNYGYTF. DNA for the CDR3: TGCAGCGTTGAAGATCGGGCGGGCACGAACTATGGCTACACCTTC.

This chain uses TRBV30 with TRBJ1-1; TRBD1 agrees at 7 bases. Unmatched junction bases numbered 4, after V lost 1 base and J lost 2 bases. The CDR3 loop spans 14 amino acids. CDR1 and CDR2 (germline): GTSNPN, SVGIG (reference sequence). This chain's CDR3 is CAWSGDSLNTEAFF. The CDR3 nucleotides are TGTGCCTGGAGTGGGGACAGTCTAAACACTGAAGCTTTCTTT.

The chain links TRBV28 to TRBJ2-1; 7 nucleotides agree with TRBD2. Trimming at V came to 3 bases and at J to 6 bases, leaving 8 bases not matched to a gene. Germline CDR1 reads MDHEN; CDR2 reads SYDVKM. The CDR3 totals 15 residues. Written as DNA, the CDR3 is TGTGCCAGCAGTTTGGTGGGAGGGCCCCGCAATGAGCAGTTCTTC. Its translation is CASSLVGGPRNEQFF.

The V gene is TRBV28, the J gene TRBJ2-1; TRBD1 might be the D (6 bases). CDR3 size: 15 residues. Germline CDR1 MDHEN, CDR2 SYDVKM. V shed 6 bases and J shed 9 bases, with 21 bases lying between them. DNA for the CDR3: TGTGCCAGCAGAACCCGTGTTTTAGGGGGAAGTGAGCAGTTCTTC. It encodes CASRTRVLGGSEQFF.

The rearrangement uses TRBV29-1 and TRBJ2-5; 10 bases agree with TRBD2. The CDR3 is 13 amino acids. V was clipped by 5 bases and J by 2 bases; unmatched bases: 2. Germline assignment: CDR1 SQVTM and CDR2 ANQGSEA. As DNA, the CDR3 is TGCAGCGTTCGGACTAGCGGTCAAGAGACCCAGTACTTC. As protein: CSVRTSGQETQYF.

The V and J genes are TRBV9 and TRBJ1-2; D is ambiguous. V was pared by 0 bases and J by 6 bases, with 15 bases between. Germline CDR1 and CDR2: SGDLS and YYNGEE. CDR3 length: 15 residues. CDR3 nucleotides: TGTGCCAGCAGCGTAGACCAGCAAGGGAGGGATGGCTACACCTTC. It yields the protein CASSVDQQGRDGYTF.